A selection of T cell receptor beta chains follows, all from one sample in a study of blood T cell repertoires in COVID-19. Assay used: immunoSEQ multiplex PCR; TCRdb lists only in-frame clones, some missing. The data show 150,000 to 200,000 clones, 75% to 90% seen once. Sequencing used peripheral blood. These receptors originate from a woman between 65 and 79 years old with COVID-19, enrolled during active disease. Each CDR3 is given with its conserved first and last residue. Fields, in order: CDR3 DNA, CDR3 protein, V gene, D gene, J gene, clone size. A D gene is named only where the DNA matches it firmly. Size tells how often a clone was seen (once, few, many) or the class of an expanded clone, and some rows leave it out.

CDR3nt: TGTGCCAGCAGTGCAGGGGATCACTATGGCTACACCTTC
CDR3aa: CASSAGDHYGYTF
v_gene: TRBV28
d_gene: .
j_gene: TRBJ1-2
abundance: .

CDR3nt: TGTGCCATCAGTGGTGGAAGCGGGAGAGGCTCCTACGAGCAGTACTTC
CDR3aa: CAISGGSGRGSYEQYF
v_gene: TRBV10-3
d_gene: TRBD2
j_gene: TRBJ2-7
abundance: .

CDR3nt: TGTGCCAGCAGCCACACCGGGAGGGCGGATCAGCCCCAGCATTTT
CDR3aa: CASSHTGRADQPQHF
v_gene: TRBV7-2
d_gene: .
j_gene: TRBJ1-5
abundance: once

CDR3nt: TGTGCCAGCTCACTCCGGGACAGCCTGAACACTGAAGCTTTCTTT
CDR3aa: CASSLRDSLNTEAFF
v_gene: TRBV18
d_gene: TRBD1
j_gene: TRBJ1-1
abundance: .

CDR3nt: TGTGCCAGCAGCTCCCCGGACAGGACTGAAGCTTTCTTT
CDR3aa: CASSSPDRTEAFF
v_gene: TRBV9
d_gene: TRBD1
j_gene: TRBJ1-1
abundance: .

CDR3nt: TGTGCCAGCAGCATTCAGGTCGGCAATCAGCCCCAGCATTTT
CDR3aa: CASSIQVGNQPQHF
v_gene: TRBV11-3
d_gene: .
j_gene: TRBJ1-5
abundance: .

CDR3nt: TGTGCCAGCTCACCAGGGGGCGATCAGCCCCAGCATTTT
CDR3aa: CASSPGGDQPQHF
v_gene: TRBV18
d_gene: .
j_gene: TRBJ1-5
abundance: .

CDR3nt: TGTGCCAGCAGCCCAACAACAGGGGGGAACACTGAAGCTTTCTTT
CDR3aa: CASSPTTGGNTEAFF
v_gene: TRBV7-9
d_gene: TRBD1
j_gene: TRBJ1-1
abundance: few

CDR3nt: TGTGCCAGCTCAGCATCAATAGCCGGGGAGCTGTTTTTT
CDR3aa: CASSASIAGELFF
v_gene: TRBV18
d_gene: .
j_gene: TRBJ2-2
abundance: .

CDR3nt: TGTGCCAGCAGCCAAGCCAGGGCCACTGAAGCTTTCTTT
CDR3aa: CASSQARATEAFF
v_gene: TRBV3-1/TRBV3-2
d_gene: .
j_gene: TRBJ1-1
abundance: .

CDR3nt: TGTGCCAGCCTCAAGGCCCAGGGCAGAGCTAACTATGGCTACACCTTC
CDR3aa: CASLKAQGRANYGYTF
v_gene: TRBV19
d_gene: .
j_gene: TRBJ1-2
abundance: .